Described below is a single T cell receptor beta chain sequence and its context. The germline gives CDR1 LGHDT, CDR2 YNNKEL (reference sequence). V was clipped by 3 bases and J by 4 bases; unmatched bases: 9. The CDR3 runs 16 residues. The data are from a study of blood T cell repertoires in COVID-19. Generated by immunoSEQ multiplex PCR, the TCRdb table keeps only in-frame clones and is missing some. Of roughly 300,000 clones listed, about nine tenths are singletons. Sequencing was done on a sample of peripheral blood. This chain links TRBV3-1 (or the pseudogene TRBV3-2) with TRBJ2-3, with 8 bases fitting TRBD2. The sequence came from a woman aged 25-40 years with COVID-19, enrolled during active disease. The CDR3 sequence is CASSQLAGGRADTQYF. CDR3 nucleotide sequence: TGTGCCAGCAGCCAGCTAGCGGGTGGGAGAGCAGATACGCAGTATTTT.